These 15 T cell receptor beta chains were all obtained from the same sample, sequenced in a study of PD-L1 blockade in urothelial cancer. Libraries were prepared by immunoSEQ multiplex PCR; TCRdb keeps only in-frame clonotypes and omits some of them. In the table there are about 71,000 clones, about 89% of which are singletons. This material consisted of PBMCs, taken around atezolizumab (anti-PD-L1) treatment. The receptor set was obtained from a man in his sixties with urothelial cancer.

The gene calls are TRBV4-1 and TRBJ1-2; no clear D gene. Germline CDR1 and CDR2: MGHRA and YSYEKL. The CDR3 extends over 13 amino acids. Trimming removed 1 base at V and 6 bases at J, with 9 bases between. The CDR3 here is CASSQVKGDGYTF. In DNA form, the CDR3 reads TGCGCCAGCAGCCAAGTTAAGGGAGATGGCTACACCTTC.

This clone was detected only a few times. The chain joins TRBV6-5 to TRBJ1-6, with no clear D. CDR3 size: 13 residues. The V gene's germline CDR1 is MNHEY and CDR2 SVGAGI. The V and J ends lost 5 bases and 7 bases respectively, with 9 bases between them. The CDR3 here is CASSREANSPLHF. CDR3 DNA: TGTGCCAGCAGTCGGGAGGCAAATTCACCCCTCCACTTT.

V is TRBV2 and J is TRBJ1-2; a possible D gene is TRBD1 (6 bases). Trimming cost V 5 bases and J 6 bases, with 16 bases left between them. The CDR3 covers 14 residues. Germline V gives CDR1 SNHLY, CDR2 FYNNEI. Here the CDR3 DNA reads TGTGCCAGCAGTCGGGAAGACAGGTGGGATGGCTACACCTTC. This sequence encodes CASSREDRWDGYTF.

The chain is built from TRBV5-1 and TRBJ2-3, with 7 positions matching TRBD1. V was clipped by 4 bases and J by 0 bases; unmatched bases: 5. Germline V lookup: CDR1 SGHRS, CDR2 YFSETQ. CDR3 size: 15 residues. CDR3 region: CASSTGQTSTDTQYF. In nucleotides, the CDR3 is TGCGCCAGCAGCACGGGACAGACTAGCACAGATACGCAGTATTTT.

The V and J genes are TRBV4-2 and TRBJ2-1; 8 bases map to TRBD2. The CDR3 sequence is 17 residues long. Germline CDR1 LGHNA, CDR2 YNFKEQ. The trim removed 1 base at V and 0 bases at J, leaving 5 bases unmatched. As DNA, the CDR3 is TGTGCCAGCAGCCAAGGGGCCGGGACTAGCTCCTACAATGAGCAGTTCTTC. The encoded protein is CASSQGAGTSSYNEQFF.

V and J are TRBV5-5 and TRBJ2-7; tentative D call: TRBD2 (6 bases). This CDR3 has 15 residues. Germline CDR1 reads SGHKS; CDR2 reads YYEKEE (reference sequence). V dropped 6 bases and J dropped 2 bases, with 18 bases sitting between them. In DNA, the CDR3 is TGTGCCAGCACCTCGGTCCCGGGACTCGCCTACGAGCAGTACTTC. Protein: CASTSVPGLAYEQYF.

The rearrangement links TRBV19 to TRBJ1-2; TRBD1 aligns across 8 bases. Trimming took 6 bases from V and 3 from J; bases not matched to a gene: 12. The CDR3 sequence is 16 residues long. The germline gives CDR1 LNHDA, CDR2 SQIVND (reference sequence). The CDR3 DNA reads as TGTGCCAGTAGACCACTCCGACAGGGGTCCTACTATGGCTACACCTTC. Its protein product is CASRPLRQGSYYGYTF.

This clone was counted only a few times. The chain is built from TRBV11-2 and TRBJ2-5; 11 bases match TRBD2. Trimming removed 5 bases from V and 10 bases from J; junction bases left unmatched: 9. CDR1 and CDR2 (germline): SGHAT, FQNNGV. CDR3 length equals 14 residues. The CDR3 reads CASSQATSGEVQYF. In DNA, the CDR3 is TGTGCCAGCAGCCAGGCGACTAGCGGGGAAGTCCAGTACTTC.

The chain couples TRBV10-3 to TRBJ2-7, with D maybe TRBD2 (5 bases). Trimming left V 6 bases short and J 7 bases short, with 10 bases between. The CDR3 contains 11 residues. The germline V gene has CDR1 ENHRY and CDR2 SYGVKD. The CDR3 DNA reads TGTGCCATCAGATCGACGGGGGAGCAGTACTTC. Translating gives CAIRSTGEQYF.

In DNA, the CDR3 is TGTGCCAGCAGCTCAGGGTATAGCAATCAGCCCCAGCATTTT. Protein sequence: CASSSGYSNQPQHF. This chain links TRBV6-6 with TRBJ1-5; tentatively, D is TRBD1 (5 bases). V shed 6 bases and J shed 0 bases, with 9 bases lying between them. Germline-derived CDR1 and CDR2 are MNHNY and SVGAGI (reference sequence). The CDR3 is 14 residues long.

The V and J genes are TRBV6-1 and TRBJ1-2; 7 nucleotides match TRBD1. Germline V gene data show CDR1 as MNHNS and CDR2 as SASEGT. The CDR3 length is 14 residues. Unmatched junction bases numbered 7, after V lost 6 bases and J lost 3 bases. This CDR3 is CASSPGDSYYGYTF. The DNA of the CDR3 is TGTGCCAGCAGCCCCGGGGACAGCTACTATGGCTACACCTTC.

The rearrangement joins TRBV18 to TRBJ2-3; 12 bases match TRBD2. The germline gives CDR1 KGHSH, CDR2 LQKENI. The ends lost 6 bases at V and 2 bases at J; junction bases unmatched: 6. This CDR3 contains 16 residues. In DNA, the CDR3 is TGTGCCAGCTCCCGCGGACTAGCGGGATTCACAGATACGCAGTATTTT. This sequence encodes CASSRGLAGFTDTQYF. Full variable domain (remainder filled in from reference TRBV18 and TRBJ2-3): NAGVMQNPRHLVRRRGQEARLRCSPMKGHSHVYWYRQLPEEGLKFMVYLQKENIIDESGMPKERFSAEFPKEGPSILRIQQVVRGDSAAYFCASSRGLAGFTDTQYFGPGTRLTVL.

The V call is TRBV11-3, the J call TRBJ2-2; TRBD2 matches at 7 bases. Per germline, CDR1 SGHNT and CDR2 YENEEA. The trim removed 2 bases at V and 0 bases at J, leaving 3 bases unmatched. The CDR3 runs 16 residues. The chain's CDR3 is CASSLRSGANTGELFF. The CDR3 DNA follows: TGTGCCAGCAGCTTACGAAGCGGGGCGAACACCGGGGAGCTGTTTTTT. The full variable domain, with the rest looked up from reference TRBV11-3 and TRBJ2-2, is EAGVVQSPRYKIIEKKQPVAFWCNPISGHNTLYWYLQNLGQGPELLIRYENEEAVDDSQLPKDRFSAERLKGVDSTLKIQPAELGDSAVYLCASSLRSGANTGELFFGEGSRLTVL.

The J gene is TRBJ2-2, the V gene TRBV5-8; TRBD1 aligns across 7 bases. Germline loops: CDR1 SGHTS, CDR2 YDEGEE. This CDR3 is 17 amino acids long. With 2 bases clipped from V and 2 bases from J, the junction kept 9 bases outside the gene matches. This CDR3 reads CASSFAWDRRNTGELFF. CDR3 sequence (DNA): TGTGCCAGCAGCTTCGCGTGGGACAGACGTAACACCGGGGAGCTGTTTTTT. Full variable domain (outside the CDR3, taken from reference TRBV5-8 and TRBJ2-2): EAGVTQSPTHLIKTRGQQATLRCSPISGHTSVYWYQQALGLGLQFLLWYDEGEERNRGNFPPRFSGRQFPNYSSELNVNALELEDSALYLCASSFAWDRRNTGELFFGEGSRLTVL.

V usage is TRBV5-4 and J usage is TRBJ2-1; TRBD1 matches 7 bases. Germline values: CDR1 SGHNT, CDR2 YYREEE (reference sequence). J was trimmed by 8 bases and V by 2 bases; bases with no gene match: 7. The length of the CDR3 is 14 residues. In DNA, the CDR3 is TGTGCCAGCAGCTTAGTACAGGGGCGGGATGAGCAGTTCTTC. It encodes CASSLVQGRDEQFF.